This T cell receptor beta chain was profiled in a study of technical replicates of blood from four donors. The ends lost 4 bases at V and 3 bases at J; junction bases unmatched: 5. There are 14 residues in the CDR3. Germline-derived CDR1 and CDR2 are MNHNY and SVGAGI (reference sequence). The protocol was immunoSEQ multiplex PCR, while the TCRdb copy is restricted to in-frame clones and leaves out a portion. The sample contains about 60,000 clones, 80% to 95% of which appear only once. This clonotype originated in a human donor in good health. Some clones in this sample may be carry-over from other donors' samples. The source material was PBMCs. The rearrangement uses TRBV6-6 and TRBJ2-7, with 8 bases fitting TRBD2. The CDR3 bases are TGTGCCAGCAGTTTAGCGGGGAGAAGCTACGAGCAGTACTTC. It yields the protein CASSLAGRSYEQYF.